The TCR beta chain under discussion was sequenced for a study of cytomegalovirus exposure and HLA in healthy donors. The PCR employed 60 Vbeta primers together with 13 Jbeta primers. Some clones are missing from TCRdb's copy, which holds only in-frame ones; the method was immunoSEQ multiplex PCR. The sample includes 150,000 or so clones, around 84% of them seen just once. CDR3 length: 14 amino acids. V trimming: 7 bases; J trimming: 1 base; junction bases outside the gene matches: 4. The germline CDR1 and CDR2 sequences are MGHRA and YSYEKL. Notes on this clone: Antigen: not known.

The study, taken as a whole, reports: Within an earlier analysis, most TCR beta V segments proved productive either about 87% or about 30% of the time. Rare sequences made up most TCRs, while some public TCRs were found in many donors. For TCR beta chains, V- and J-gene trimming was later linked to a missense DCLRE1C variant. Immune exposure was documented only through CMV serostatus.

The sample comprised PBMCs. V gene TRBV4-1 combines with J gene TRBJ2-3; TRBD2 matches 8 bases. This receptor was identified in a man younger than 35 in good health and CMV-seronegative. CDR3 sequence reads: CASTRAGGTDTQYF. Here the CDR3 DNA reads TGCGCCAGCACGCGAGCGGGAGGCACAGATACGCAGTATTTT.